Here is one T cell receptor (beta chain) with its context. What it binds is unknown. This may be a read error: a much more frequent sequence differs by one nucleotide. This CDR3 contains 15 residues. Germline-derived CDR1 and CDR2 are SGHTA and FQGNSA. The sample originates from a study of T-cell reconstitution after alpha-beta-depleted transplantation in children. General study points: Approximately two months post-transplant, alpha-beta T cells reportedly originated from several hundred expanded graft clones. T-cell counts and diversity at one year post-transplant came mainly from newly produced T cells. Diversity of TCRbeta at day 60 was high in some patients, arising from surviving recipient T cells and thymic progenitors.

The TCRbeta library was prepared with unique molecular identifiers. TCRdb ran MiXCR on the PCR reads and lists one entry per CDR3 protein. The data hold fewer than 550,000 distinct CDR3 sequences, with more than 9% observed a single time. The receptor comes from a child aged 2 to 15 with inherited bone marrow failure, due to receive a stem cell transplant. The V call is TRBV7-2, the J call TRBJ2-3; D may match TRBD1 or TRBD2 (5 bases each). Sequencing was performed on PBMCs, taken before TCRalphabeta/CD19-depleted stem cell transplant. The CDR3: CASSLVRPSTGTQYF. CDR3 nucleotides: TGTGCCAGCAGCTTAGTCAGACCTAGCACAGGTACGCAGTATTTT.